Sequencing of this T cell receptor beta chain was carried out in a study of cytomegalovirus exposure and HLA in healthy donors. Germline-derived CDR1 and CDR2 are SGHDN and FVKESK. This CDR3 has 15 residues. V lost 0 bases to trimming and J lost 0 bases, with 9 bases between them. The PCR used 60 Vbeta and 13 Jbeta primers. Only in-frame clones appear in the TCRdb table, and some are missing; sequencing was by immunoSEQ multiplex PCR. The repertoire includes around 200,000 clones, around three quarters of them detected once, and 15% to 18% sits in the top ten. The sequence was obtained from a man aged 35 to 55 in good health and CMV-seronegative. The chain has TRBV14 and TRBJ2-7; weak D call: TRBD1 (6 bases). Specimen: PBMCs. The CDR3, as DNA: TGTGCCAGCAGCCAAGAAACGGACAGCTCCTACGAGCAGTACTTC. Its protein product is CASSQETDSSYEQYF. Together with reference TRBV14 and TRBJ2-7, the CDR3 gives the full variable domain: EAGVTQFPSHSVIEKGQTVTLRCDPISGHDNLYWYRRVMGKEIKFLLHFVKESKQDESGMPNNRFLAERTGGTYSTLKVQPAELEDSGVYFCASSQETDSSYEQYFGPGTRLTVT.